Listed below are T cell receptor beta chains from one sample, sequenced in a study of brain T cells in children with intractable seizures. TCRdb's table, derived via immunoSEQ multiplex PCR, lists solely in-frame clones and lacks some. The sample shows about 22,000 clones, roughly 94% of them seen only once. Sequenced material: peripheral blood, taken at surgery. Every receptor here comes from a boy aged 10-17 years with focal cortical dysplasia and intractable seizures. Both conserved end residues are part of each CDR3. Fields, in order: D gene, V gene, clone size, J gene, CDR3 protein, CDR3 DNA. The D gene is left open where the match is weak. Clone size is stated in some rows and not others, as once, few, many or a class when expanded.

D: NA
V: TRBV6-5
size: NA
J: TRBJ1-5
CDR3: CASSSRVRGSQHF
DNA: TGTGCCAGCAGTTCCAGGGTTCGCGGGTCCCAGCATTTT

D: TRBD2
V: TRBV4-1
size: NA
J: TRBJ2-1
CDR3: CASSRGPPGLAANEQFF
DNA: TGCGCCAGCAGCCGGGGACCGCCGGGACTAGCGGCCAATGAGCAGTTCTTC

D: NA
V: TRBV6-5
size: NA
J: TRBJ1-5
CDR3: CASSGGQVNQPQHF
DNA: TGTGCCAGCAGCGGCGGGCAAGTCAATCAGCCCCAGCATTTT

D: NA
V: TRBV2
size: NA
J: TRBJ2-2
CDR3: CASSHRTENTGELFF
DNA: TGTGCCAGCAGTCATAGGACGGAGAACACCGGGGAGCTGTTTTTT

D: NA
V: TRBV21-1
size: once
J: TRBJ2-1
CDR3: CASSIGTSIYEQFF
DNA: TGTGCCAGCAGCATCGGGACTAGCATATATGAGCAGTTCTTC

D: NA
V: TRBV28
size: NA
J: TRBJ1-1
CDR3: CASSTLNTEAFF
DNA: TGTGCCAGCAGTACCTTGAACACTGAAGCTTTCTTT

D: NA
V: TRBV4-1
size: NA
J: TRBJ1-5
CDR3: CASSLGAFQPQHF
DNA: TGCGCCAGCAGCCTCGGGGCGTTTCAGCCCCAGCATTTT

D: NA
V: TRBV14
size: NA
J: TRBJ2-3
CDR3: CASSQESRTDTQYF
DNA: TGTGCCAGCAGCCAAGAATCCAGGACAGATACGCAGTATTTT

D: NA
V: TRBV27
size: NA
J: TRBJ1-2
CDR3: CASSSRQANNYGYTF
DNA: TGTGCCAGCAGTTCAAGACAGGCTAATAACTATGGCTACACCTTC

D: NA
V: TRBV6-1
size: NA
J: TRBJ1-1
CDR3: CASSEGGGAFF
DNA: TGTGCCAGCAGTGAAGGGGGGGGAGCTTTCTTT

D: TRBD1
V: TRBV24-1
size: NA
J: TRBJ2-1
CDR3: CATQGQPYNEQFF
DNA: TGTGCCACCCAGGGACAGCCTTACAATGAGCAGTTCTTC

D: NA
V: TRBV5-6
size: NA
J: TRBJ2-7
CDR3: CASSPWEDPYEQYF
DNA: TGTGCCAGCAGCCCTTGGGAGGACCCCTACGAGCAGTACTTC

D: TRBD1
V: TRBV5-1
size: few
J: TRBJ1-2
CDR3: CASSFRTGKANYGYTF
DNA: TGCGCCAGCAGCTTCCGGACAGGTAAAGCTAACTATGGCTACACCTTC

D: TRBD1
V: TRBV28
size: NA
J: TRBJ1-5
CDR3: CASSLWTGSHQPQHF
DNA: TGTGCCAGCAGTTTATGGACAGGGAGCCATCAGCCCCAGCATTTT

D: NA
V: TRBV9
size: NA
J: TRBJ2-1
CDR3: CASSVGQGMRGNEQFF
DNA: TGTGCCAGCAGCGTAGGTCAGGGGATGAGGGGCAATGAGCAGTTCTTC

D: TRBD1
V: TRBV28
size: NA
J: TRBJ1-1
CDR3: CASSLLTGGRSTEAFF
DNA: TGTGCCAGCAGTTTATTGACAGGGGGCCGTAGCACTGAAGCTTTCTTT

D: TRBD1
V: TRBV4-1
size: once
J: TRBJ2-1
CDR3: CASSQEESGGNEQFF
DNA: TGCGCCAGCAGCCAAGAGGAATCAGGGGGAAATGAGCAGTTCTTC

D: NA
V: TRBV3-1/TRBV3-2
size: NA
J: TRBJ1-1
CDR3: CASSQVYRDEAFF
DNA: TGTGCCAGCAGCCAAGTCTACCGGGACGAAGCTTTCTTT

D: NA
V: TRBV7-2
size: once
J: TRBJ1-2
CDR3: CASGPGTAPAGYTF
DNA: TGTGCCAGCGGCCCTGGGACGGCACCTGCTGGCTACACCTTC

D: NA
V: TRBV5-1
size: NA
J: TRBJ1-4
CDR3: CASSLTATNEKLFF
DNA: TGCGCCAGCAGCTTGACAGCAACTAATGAAAAACTGTTTTTT

D: TRBD1
V: TRBV9
size: NA
J: TRBJ1-2
CDR3: CASSVEDRVLGGYTF
DNA: TGTGCCAGCAGCGTTGAGGACAGGGTTCTCGGTGGCTACACCTTC

D: TRBD1
V: TRBV10-3
size: once
J: TRBJ1-2
CDR3: CAISESSGGNYGYTF
DNA: TGTGCCATCAGTGAGTCGTCAGGGGGGAACTATGGCTACACCTTC

D: NA
V: TRBV5-4
size: NA
J: TRBJ2-5
CDR3: CASSPIGTIQGSAETQYF
DNA: TGTGCCAGCAGCCCCATTGGGACCATACAGGGAAGTGCAGAGACCCAGTACTTC

D: NA
V: TRBV2
size: NA
J: TRBJ2-3
CDR3: CASSEKGTDPQYF
DNA: TGTGCCAGCAGTGAAAAGGGGACGGACCCGCAGTATTTT

D: NA
V: TRBV6-2/TRBV6-3
size: NA
J: TRBJ1-4
CDR3: CASSYSTRGSEKLFF
DNA: TGTGCCAGCAGTTACTCGACGAGGGGTAGTGAAAAACTGTTTTTT

D: NA
V: TRBV6-6
size: once
J: TRBJ2-2
CDR3: CASSLTRDSSGELFF
DNA: TGTGCCAGCAGCCTTACCCGAGACAGTTCCGGGGAGCTGTTTTTT

D: NA
V: TRBV2
size: once
J: TRBJ1-5
CDR3: CASSEGQVNPQHF
DNA: TGTGCCAGCAGTGAGGGTCAGGTTAACCCCCAGCATTTT

D: TRBD2
V: TRBV7-9
size: NA
J: TRBJ2-1
CDR3: CASSSLRSGGGRNEQFF
DNA: TGTGCCAGCAGCTCCCTACGTAGCGGGGGGGGTCGGAATGAGCAGTTCTTC

D: NA
V: TRBV2
size: NA
J: TRBJ1-2
CDR3: CASSRPRGYTF
DNA: TGTGCCAGCAGTCGACCAAGGGGCTACACCTTC

D: NA
V: TRBV12-3/TRBV12-4
size: NA
J: TRBJ2-5
CDR3: CASSLGGQETQYF
DNA: TGTGCCAGCAGTTTAGGCGGCCAAGAGACCCAGTACTTC

D: NA
V: TRBV3-1/TRBV3-2
size: NA
J: TRBJ2-1
CDR3: CASSLTEYNEQFF
DNA: TGTGCCAGCAGCCTCACCGAGTACAATGAGCAGTTCTTC

D: NA
V: TRBV28
size: NA
J: TRBJ1-2
CDR3: CASSGVRADNYGYTF
DNA: TGTGCCAGCAGTGGGGTCCGGGCTGATAACTATGGCTACACCTTC

D: NA
V: TRBV11-1
size: NA
J: TRBJ2-7
CDR3: CASSLVYGGLHEQYF
DNA: TGTGCCAGCAGCTTAGTCTACGGGGGTCTTCACGAGCAGTACTTC

D: NA
V: TRBV9
size: NA
J: TRBJ2-3
CDR3: CASSVTTSRTDTQYF
DNA: TGTGCCAGCAGCGTGACGACTAGTAGGACAGATACGCAGTATTTT

D: TRBD2
V: TRBV7-9
size: once
J: TRBJ2-1
CDR3: CASSDVLIREGEQFF
DNA: TGTGCCAGCAGCGACGTACTTATCCGGGAGGGTGAGCAGTTCTTC

D: TRBD1
V: TRBV4-2
size: NA
J: TRBJ1-2
CDR3: CASSPRYQGVDYGYTF
DNA: TGTGCCAGCAGCCCGAGATATCAGGGGGTGGACTATGGCTACACCTTC

D: TRBD1
V: TRBV18
size: NA
J: TRBJ1-6
CDR3: CASSHRQGARSPLHF
DNA: TGTGCCAGCTCACACCGACAGGGGGCTAGGTCACCCCTCCACTTT

D: NA
V: TRBV4-1
size: NA
J: TRBJ1-2
CDR3: CASSQLEGFPRGYTF
DNA: TGCGCCAGCAGCCAACTTGAGGGTTTCCCTCGAGGCTACACCTTC

D: NA
V: TRBV4-1
size: NA
J: TRBJ2-1
CDR3: CASSQGTGGPYNEQFF
DNA: TGCGCCAGCAGCCAAGGTACCGGGGGACCCTACAATGAGCAGTTCTTC

D: TRBD1
V: TRBV5-4
size: NA
J: TRBJ2-7
CDR3: CASRSSGQYYEQYF
DNA: TGTGCCAGCAGATCCTCGGGACAGTACTACGAGCAGTACTTC

D: NA
V: TRBV6-5
size: NA
J: TRBJ1-6
CDR3: CASSYSKAPNSPLHF
DNA: TGTGCCAGCAGTTACTCAAAGGCTCCCAATTCACCCCTCCACTTT

D: NA
V: TRBV10-2
size: NA
J: TRBJ1-2
CDR3: CASTQGSNYGYTF
DNA: TGCGCCAGCACGCAGGGGTCGAACTATGGCTACACCTTC

D: TRBD1
V: TRBV6-5
size: NA
J: TRBJ1-3
CDR3: CASRDRGSSGNTIYF
DNA: TGTGCCAGCAGGGACAGGGGAAGCTCTGGAAACACCATATATTTT

D: NA
V: TRBV20-1
size: NA
J: TRBJ1-4
CDR3: CSASGQLNEKLFF
DNA: TGCAGTGCTAGTGGGCAGCTTAATGAAAAACTGTTTTTT

D: NA
V: TRBV30
size: NA
J: TRBJ1-1
CDR3: CAWSVGGNTEAFF
DNA: TGTGCCTGGAGTGTAGGCGGGAACACTGAAGCTTTCTTT

D: NA
V: TRBV6-5
size: NA
J: TRBJ1-1
CDR3: CASRGLGRTEAFF
DNA: TGTGCCAGCAGGGGGCTCGGGAGGACTGAAGCTTTCTTT

D: NA
V: TRBV28
size: NA
J: TRBJ2-2
CDR3: CASTPAPSPGELFF
DNA: TGTGCCAGCACCCCCGCCCCAAGCCCCGGGGAGCTGTTTTTT

D: NA
V: TRBV30
size: NA
J: TRBJ2-7
CDR3: CAWSVGGGHSYEQYF
DNA: TGTGCCTGGAGTGTGGGAGGGGGCCACTCCTACGAGCAGTACTTC

D: NA
V: TRBV6-1
size: NA
J: TRBJ1-2
CDR3: CASSEQRDGYTF
DNA: TGTGCCAGCAGTGAACAAAGGGATGGCTACACCTTC

D: TRBD1
V: TRBV9
size: NA
J: TRBJ1-1
CDR3: CASSVGGGMNTEAFF
DNA: TGTGCCAGCAGCGTAGGAGGGGGCATGAACACTGAAGCTTTCTTT

D: NA
V: TRBV5-8
size: NA
J: TRBJ1-5
CDR3: CALTGPHQPQHF
DNA: TGTGCCCTTACAGGGCCACATCAGCCCCAGCATTTT

D: TRBD1
V: TRBV9
size: NA
J: TRBJ1-1
CDR3: CASSSRTGSYTEAFF
DNA: TGTGCCAGCAGCTCCAGGACAGGGTCTTACACTGAAGCTTTCTTT

D: NA
V: TRBV13
size: NA
J: TRBJ2-3
CDR3: CASSFHQGPFSGDTQYF
DNA: TGTGCCAGCAGCTTCCACCAGGGGCCTTTCTCGGGAGATACGCAGTATTTT

D: NA
V: TRBV5-5
size: NA
J: TRBJ2-3
CDR3: CASRRADTDTQYF
DNA: TGTGCCAGCAGAAGAGCGGACACAGATACGCAGTATTTT

D: NA
V: TRBV12-5
size: NA
J: TRBJ1-1
CDR3: CASGLVGTNTEAFF
DNA: TGTGCTAGTGGTTTGGTAGGGACGAACACTGAAGCTTTCTTT

D: TRBD2
V: TRBV2
size: NA
J: TRBJ2-5
CDR3: CASSAWGGLGQETQYF
DNA: TGTGCCAGCAGCGCCTGGGGGGGTTTAGGTCAAGAGACCCAGTACTTC

D: NA
V: TRBV18
size: NA
J: TRBJ2-5
CDR3: CASSPRVLETQYF
DNA: TGTGCCAGCTCACCACGGGTTTTAGAGACCCAGTACTTC

D: NA
V: TRBV6-4
size: NA
J: TRBJ1-2
CDR3: CASSEGHLGYGYTF
DNA: TGTGCCAGCAGTGAGGGTCATTTAGGCTATGGCTACACCTTC

D: NA
V: TRBV4-1
size: NA
J: TRBJ1-5
CDR3: CASSLHGPNQPQHF
DNA: TGCGCCAGCAGCCTACATGGTCCCAATCAGCCCCAGCATTTT